This record looks at one T cell receptor beta chain sequence and its context. The read gets to within 3 residues of the CDR3 end, and the germline J gene fills in the rest. This record belongs to a study of T cells in women clearing cervical HPV infection. The germline V gene has CDR1 SNHLY and CDR2 FYNNEI. The CDR3 contains 16 residues. The repertoire was sequenced with immunoSEQ multiplex PCR; TCRdb's copy has only in-frame clones and lacks some. Its clone listing holds about 35,000 clones. The gene calls are TRBV2 and TRBJ2-3; TRBD1 or TRBD2 may be the D gene (6 bases each). Material: blood buffy coat. This clonotype was sampled from a woman between 18 and 70 years old with a cervical HPV16 infection that either progressed to CIN3+ or cleared (not recorded which). Incomplete CDR3 DNA: TGTGCCAGCAGTGAAACCCTCCGGGACAACCGGGAGACG. It is translated as CASSETLRDNRET. The entire CDR3 reads CASSETLRDNRETQYF.